This T cell receptor (beta chain) stems from a study of blood T cells in healthy people across ages. This clonotype has only a few counts. Together with a sample-barcoded 5' primer, a J-beta primer mix was included in a second PCR lasting roughly 6 to 12 cycles. Each CDR3 protein is one row after TCRdb ran MiXCR on the 5' RACE reads. The table shows hundreds of thousands of distinct CDR3 sequences, with roughly three fifths occurring only once. The TCR originated in a man aged 35 to 55 in good health. The sequencing input was blood.

As DNA, the CDR3 is TGTGCCAGCAGCTTTACCGACAGAGTCACTGAAGCTTTCTTT. This sequence encodes CASSFTDRVTEAFF. J is TRBJ1-1 and V is TRBV7-9; D is perhaps TRBD1 (5 bases). The CDR3 extends over 14 amino acids. Germline V gives CDR1 SEHNR, CDR2 FQNEAQ (reference sequence). V gave up 3 bases and J gave up 4 bases, with 12 bases separating them.